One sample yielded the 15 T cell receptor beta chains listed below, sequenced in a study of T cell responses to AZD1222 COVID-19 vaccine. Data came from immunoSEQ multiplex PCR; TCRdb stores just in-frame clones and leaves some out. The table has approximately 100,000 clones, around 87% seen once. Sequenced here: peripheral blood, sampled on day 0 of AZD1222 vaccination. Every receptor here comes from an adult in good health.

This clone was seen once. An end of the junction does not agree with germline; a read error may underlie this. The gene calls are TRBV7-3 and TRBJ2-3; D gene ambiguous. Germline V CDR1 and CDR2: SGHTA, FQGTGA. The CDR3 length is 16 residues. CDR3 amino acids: CASSLTGRRITDTQYF. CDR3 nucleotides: TGTGCCAGCAGCCTAACCGGGCGTAGAATAACAGATACGCAGTATTTT.

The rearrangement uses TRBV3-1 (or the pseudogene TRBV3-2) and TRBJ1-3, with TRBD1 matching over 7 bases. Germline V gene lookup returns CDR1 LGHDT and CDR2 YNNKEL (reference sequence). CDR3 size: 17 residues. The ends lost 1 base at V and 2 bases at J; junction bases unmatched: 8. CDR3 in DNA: TGTGCCAGCAGCCAAGCGGCTATACAGGGGACTGGAAACACCATATATTTT. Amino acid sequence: CASSQAAIQGTGNTIYF.

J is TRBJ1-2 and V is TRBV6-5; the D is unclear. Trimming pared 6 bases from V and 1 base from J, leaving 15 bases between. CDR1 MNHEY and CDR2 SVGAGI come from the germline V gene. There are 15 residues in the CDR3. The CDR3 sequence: CASSDYTERNYGYTF. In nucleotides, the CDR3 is TGTGCCAGCAGCGACTATACAGAACGTAACTATGGCTACACCTTC.

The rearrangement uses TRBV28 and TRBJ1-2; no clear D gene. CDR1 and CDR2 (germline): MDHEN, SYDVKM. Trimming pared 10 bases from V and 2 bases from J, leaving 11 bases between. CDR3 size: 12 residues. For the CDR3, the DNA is TGTGCCATACGTGAGACAAACTATGGCTACACCTTC. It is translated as CAIRETNYGYTF.

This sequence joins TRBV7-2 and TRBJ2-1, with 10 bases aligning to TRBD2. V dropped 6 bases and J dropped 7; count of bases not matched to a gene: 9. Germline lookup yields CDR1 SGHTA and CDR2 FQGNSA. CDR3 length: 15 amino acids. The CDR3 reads CASRRTASGGNEQFF. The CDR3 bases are TGTGCCAGCAGACGAACGGCTAGCGGGGGAAATGAGCAGTTCTTC.

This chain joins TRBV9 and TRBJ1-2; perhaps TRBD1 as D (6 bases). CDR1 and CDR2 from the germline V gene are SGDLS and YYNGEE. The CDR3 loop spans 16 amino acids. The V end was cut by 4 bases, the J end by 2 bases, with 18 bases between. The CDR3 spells CASSSKLGGRNYGYTF. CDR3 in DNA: TGTGCCAGCAGCTCAAAGCTGGGGGGGCGGAACTATGGCTACACCTTC.

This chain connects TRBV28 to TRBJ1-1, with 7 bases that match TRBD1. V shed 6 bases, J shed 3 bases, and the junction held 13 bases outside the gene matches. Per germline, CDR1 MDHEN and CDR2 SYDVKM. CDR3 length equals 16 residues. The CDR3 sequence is CASRGTGTVFYTEAFF. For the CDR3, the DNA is TGTGCCAGCAGGGGAACCGGGACAGTTTTCTACACTGAAGCTTTCTTT. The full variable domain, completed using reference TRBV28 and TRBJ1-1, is DVKVTQSSRYLVKRTGEKVFLECVQDMDHENMFWYRQDPGLGLRLIYFSYDVKMKEKGDIPEGYSVSREKKERFSLILESASTNQTSMYLCASRGTGTVFYTEAFFGQGTRLTVV.

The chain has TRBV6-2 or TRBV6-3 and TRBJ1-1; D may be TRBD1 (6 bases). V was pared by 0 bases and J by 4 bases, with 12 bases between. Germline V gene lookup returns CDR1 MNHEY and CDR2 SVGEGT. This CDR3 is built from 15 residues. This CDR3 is CASSYSRGGRTEAFF. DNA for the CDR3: TGTGCCAGCAGTTACTCGAGGGGGGGGCGCACTGAAGCTTTCTTT.

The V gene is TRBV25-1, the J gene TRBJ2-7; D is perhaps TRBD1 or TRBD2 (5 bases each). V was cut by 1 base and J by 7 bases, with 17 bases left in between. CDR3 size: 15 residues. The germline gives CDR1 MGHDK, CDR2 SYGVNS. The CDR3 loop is CASSEFRGSSGEQYF. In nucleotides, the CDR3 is TGTGCCAGCAGTGAATTCCGGGGCTCCTCGGGTGAGCAGTACTTC.

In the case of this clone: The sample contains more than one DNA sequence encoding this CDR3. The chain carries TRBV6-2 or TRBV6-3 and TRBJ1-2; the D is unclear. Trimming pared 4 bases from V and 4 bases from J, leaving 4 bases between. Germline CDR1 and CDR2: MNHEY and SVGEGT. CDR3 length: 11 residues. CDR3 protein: CASSSGYGYTF. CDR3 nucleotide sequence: TGTGCCAGCAGTTCAGGCTATGGCTACACCTTC.

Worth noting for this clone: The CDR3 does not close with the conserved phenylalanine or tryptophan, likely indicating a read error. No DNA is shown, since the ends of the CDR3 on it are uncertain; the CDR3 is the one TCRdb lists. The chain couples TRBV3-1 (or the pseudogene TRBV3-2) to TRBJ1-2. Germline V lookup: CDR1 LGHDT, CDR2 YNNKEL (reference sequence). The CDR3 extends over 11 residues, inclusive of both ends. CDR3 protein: CASRTIVLPSS.

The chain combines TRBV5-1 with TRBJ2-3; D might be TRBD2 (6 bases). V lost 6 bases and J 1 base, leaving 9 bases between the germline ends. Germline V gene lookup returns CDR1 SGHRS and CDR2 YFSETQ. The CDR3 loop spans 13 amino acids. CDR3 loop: CASNRLGTDTQYF. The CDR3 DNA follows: TGCGCCAGCAACAGACTAGGCACAGATACGCAGTATTTT.

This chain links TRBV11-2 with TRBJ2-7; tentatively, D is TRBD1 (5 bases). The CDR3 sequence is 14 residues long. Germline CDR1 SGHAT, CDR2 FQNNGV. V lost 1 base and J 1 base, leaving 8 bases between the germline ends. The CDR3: CASSLARGSYEQYF. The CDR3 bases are TGTGCCAGCAGCTTAGCTAGGGGTTCCTACGAGCAGTACTTC.

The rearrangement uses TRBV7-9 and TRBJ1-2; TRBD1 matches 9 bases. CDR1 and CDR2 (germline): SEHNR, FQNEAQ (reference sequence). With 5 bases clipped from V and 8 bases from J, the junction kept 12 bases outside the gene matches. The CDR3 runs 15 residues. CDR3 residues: CASSLSGTGPLGYTF. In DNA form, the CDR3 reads TGTGCCAGCAGCCTTAGCGGGACAGGGCCCCTCGGCTACACCTTC.

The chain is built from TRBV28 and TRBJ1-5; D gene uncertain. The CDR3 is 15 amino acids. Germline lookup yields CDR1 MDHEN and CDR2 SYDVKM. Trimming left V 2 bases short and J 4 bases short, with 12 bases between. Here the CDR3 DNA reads TGTGCCAGCAGTTTACCTTTGGCCCCTAATCAGCCCCAGCATTTT. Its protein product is CASSLPLAPNQPQHF.